This TCR beta chain was obtained from a study of OX40 agonist ivuxolimab in advanced cancers. Study-wide context: Therapy given before enrollment (anti-PD-1, anti-PD-L1 or anti-CTLA-4) was allowed, and over 35% had some.

CDR1 is MNHNS and CDR2 is SASEGT in the germline V gene. V was cut by 5 bases and J by 1 base, with 14 bases left in between. This CDR3 comprises 15 residues. Sequenced by immunoSEQ multiplex PCR; TCRdb stores in-frame clones only, minus some. This sample carries some 97,000 clones, over 75% of them seen once, and the ten largest clones take around 0.15%. Details on this clone: Its target is not known.

Study-wide results and limits: Expanded peripheral T cell antigen specificity was not determined.

Anyone with autoimmune disease history or systemic immunosuppression was excluded. The sequenced sample was CD4+ or CD8+ T cells sorted from blood, obtained in a trial of the OX40 agonist ivuxolimab. This chain links TRBV6-1 with TRBJ1-1; tentatively, D is TRBD1 (5 bases). This TCR was recovered from an adult with an advanced solid tumor such as melanoma, head and neck, liver or kidney cancer. The CDR3 protein is CASSIRQMGNTEAFF. The DNA of the CDR3 is TGTGCCAGCAGTATCCGACAGATGGGGAACACTGAAGCTTTCTTT.